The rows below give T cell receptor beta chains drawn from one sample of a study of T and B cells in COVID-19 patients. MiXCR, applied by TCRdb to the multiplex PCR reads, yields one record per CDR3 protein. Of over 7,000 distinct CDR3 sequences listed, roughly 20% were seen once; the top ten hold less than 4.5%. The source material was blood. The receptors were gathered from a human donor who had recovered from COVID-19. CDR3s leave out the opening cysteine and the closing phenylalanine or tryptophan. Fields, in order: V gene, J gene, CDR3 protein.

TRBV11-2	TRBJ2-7	ASSNGPSYEQY
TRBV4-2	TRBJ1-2	ASSEGRADGGYT
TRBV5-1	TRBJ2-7	ASSLWETYEQY
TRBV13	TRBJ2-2	ASRKGANTGELF
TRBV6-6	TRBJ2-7	ASTRFVSSGSTYEQY
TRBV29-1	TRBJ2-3	SVEDFTPRGLDTQY
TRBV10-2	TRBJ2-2	ASSESGLTGELF
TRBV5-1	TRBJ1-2	ASSLGLGTDVNYGYT
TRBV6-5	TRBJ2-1	ASSTPERGAFEQF
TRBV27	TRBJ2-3	ASSTIVTDTQY
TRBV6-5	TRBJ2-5	ASSPGTSGGAETQY
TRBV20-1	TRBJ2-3	SARAGTRGTDTQY
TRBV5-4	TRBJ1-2	ASSLDSPIGYT
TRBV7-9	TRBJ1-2	ASNQETGIYGYT
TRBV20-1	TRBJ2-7	SARAVPGASGGSYEQY
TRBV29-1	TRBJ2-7	SVEGGRDEQY
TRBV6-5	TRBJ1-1	ASSRSGKPEAF
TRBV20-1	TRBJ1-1	SAKQGAMNTEAF
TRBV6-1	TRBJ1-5	ASSEGNQPQH
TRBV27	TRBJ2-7	ASSLGQGSRQY
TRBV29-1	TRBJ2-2	SVGGRTSGGPGELF
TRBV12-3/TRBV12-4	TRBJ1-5	ASTRGGGDNQPQH
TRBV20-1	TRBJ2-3	SAEEPGGTDTQY
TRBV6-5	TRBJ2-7	ASSYKGMVAGTSGFYEQY
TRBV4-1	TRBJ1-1	ASSQGVGAMGNTEAF
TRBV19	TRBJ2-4	ASSMDRGGYGNIQY
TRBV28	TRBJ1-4	ASSLRAGGEGEKLF
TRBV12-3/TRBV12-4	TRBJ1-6	ASSPMDGYNSPLH
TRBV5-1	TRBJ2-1	ASSAGLALGEQF
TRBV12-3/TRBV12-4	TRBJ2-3	ASNLAGSTDTQY
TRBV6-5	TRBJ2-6	ASRHTLLSGANVLT
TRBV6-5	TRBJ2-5	ASSYSPGLAGGAETQY
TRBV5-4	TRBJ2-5	ASSLSGQETQY
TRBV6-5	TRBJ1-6	ASSYSMVSPPLH
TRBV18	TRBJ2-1	ASSRAGQSSYNEQF
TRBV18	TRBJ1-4	ASSPLGQINEKLF
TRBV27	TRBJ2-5	ASSRQGKETQY
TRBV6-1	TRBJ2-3	ASSEWKGGGDTQY
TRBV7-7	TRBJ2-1	ASSRGGLSYNEQF
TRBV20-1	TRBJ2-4	SASKQALAPGAKNIQY
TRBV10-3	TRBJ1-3	AISSEGGLSGNTIY
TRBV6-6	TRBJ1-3	ASSYSTGTEGNTIY
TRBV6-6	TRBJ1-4	ASSAGTGSEKLF
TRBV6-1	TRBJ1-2	ASSESGPKGCT
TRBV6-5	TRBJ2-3	ASSYLRVTDTQY
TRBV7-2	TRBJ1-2	ASSLAVDPGYGYT
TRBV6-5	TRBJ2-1	ASSYKGQPTVGEQF